The 27 T cell receptor beta chains below were found in one sample sequenced in a study of identical twins. TCRdb re-analysed the 5' RACE reads in MiXCR, keeping a single row per CDR3 protein. The sample lists about 690,000 distinct CDR3 sequences; 5.5% to 6.5% were seen once. The sequencing input was naive T cells sorted from blood. The receptor set was obtained from a man between 18 and 35 years old in good health.

This clonotype has a count of ten or more. The J gene is TRBJ2-5, the V gene TRBV12-3 or TRBV12-4; 7 bases are a match to TRBD2. Trimming at V came to 5 bases and at J to 5 bases, leaving 11 bases not matched to a gene. The CDR3 has 15 amino acids. The CDR3 spells CASSGEGLLQETQYF. In nucleotides, the CDR3 is TGTGCCAGCAGTGGGGAGGGGCTCCTCCAGGAGACCCAGTACTTC.

This clonotype has only a few counts. The chain couples TRBV3-1 to TRBJ2-6; unclear D gene. The V end was cut by 6 bases, the J end by 4 bases, with 10 bases between. Germline V gives CDR1 LGHDT, CDR2 YNNKEL (reference sequence). This CDR3 spans 14 amino acids. CDR3 DNA: TGTGCCAGCAGTCCTACGCGCGGGGCCAACGTCCTGACTTTC. Translation: CASSPTRGANVLTF.

This clonotype was counted many times. The rearrangement joins TRBV7-9 to TRBJ2-5; the match to TRBD2 covers 7 bases. Germline CDR1 and CDR2: SEHNR and FQNEAQ (reference sequence). This CDR3 has 17 amino acids. The V gene end was trimmed by 4 bases and the J gene end by 2 bases; junction bases not matched to a gene: 13. CDR3 nucleotides: TGTGCCAGCAGCTCGACCGTACTAGCGCAGATGCAAGAGACCCAGTACTTC. Translation gives CASSSTVLAQMQETQYF.

This clonotype occurred many times. The chain uses TRBV29-1 and TRBJ2-2; either TRBD1 or TRBD2 may supply D (5 bases each). Trimming left V 7 bases short and J 0 bases short, with 12 bases between. The V gene's germline CDR1 is SQVTM and CDR2 ANQGSEA. The CDR3 spans 14 residues. The CDR3: CSGGSGSNTGELFF. The CDR3 bases are TGCAGCGGGGGCTCGGGATCGAACACCGGGGAGCTGTTTTTT.

This clonotype was counted many times. V is TRBV12-3 or TRBV12-4 and J is TRBJ1-5; no reliable D call. V lost 3 bases, J lost 6 bases, and 12 bases lay in between. This CDR3 is 14 amino acids long. Written as DNA, the CDR3 is TGTGCCAGCAGTTTCGGCGGTCACGGTCAGCCCCAGCATTTT. Protein: CASSFGGHGQPQHF.

This clonotype was detected many times. V gene TRBV6-6 combines with J gene TRBJ2-7; a weak D match, TRBD1 (5 bases). V shed 7 bases and J shed 2 bases, with 9 bases lying between them. This CDR3 region has 12 residues. The germline V gene has CDR1 MNHNY and CDR2 SVGAGI (reference sequence). The CDR3 coding sequence is TGTGCCAGCAATAGGGGTCCCTACGAGCAGTACTTC. It specifies CASNRGPYEQYF.

This clonotype was recorded at least ten times. The chain links TRBV24-1 to TRBJ2-1, with TRBD1 matching over 7 bases. There are 14 residues in the CDR3. Germline V gene sequence: CDR1 KGHDR, CDR2 SFDVKD. After removal of 6 bases from V and 7 bases from J, the junction contained 8 bases not matched to a gene. The CDR3 sequence: CATSSGPGGNEQFF. CDR3 DNA: TGTGCCACCAGTTCCGGCCCAGGGGGAAATGAGCAGTTCTTC.

The chain joins TRBV11-1 to TRBJ2-1; 12 nucleotides agree with TRBD1. The ends lost 7 bases at V and 3 bases at J; junction bases unmatched: 19. Looked up from germline, CDR1 is SGHAT and CDR2 is FQDESV (reference sequence). This CDR3 region has 20 residues. The CDR3 reads CASTEVTGTGGLTLYNEQFF. The CDR3 coding sequence is TGTGCCAGCACCGAAGTAACCGGGACAGGGGGCCTGACCCTCTACAATGAGCAGTTCTTC.

The chain combines TRBV6-5 with TRBJ1-1, with D perhaps matching TRBD1 (5 bases). V was clipped by 0 bases and J by 3 bases, with 11 bases between them. Germline values: CDR1 MNHEY, CDR2 SVGAGI. The CDR3 is 15 residues long. CDR3 region: CASSYSPGMDTEAFF. CDR3 coding DNA: TGTGCCAGCAGTTACTCCCCAGGGATGGACACTGAAGCTTTCTTT.

In its sample, this clonotype was seen a few times. The chain carries TRBV7-9 and TRBJ2-1; 8 bases line up with TRBD2. The CDR3 covers 14 residues. V lost 10 bases and J lost 4; bases outside the gene matches: 9. Germline values: CDR1 SEHNR, CDR2 FQNEAQ (reference sequence). CDR3 sequence reads: CATGRASGYNEQFF. The CDR3 region has the DNA TGTGCCACCGGTCGTGCTAGCGGGTACAATGAGCAGTTCTTC. Looking up the rest from reference TRBV7-9 and TRBJ2-1 gives the full variable domain: DTGVSQNPRHKITKRGQNVTFRCDPISEHNRLYWYRQTLGQGPEFLTYFQNEAQLEKSRLLSDRFSAERPKGSFSTLEIQRTEQGDSAMYLCATGRASGYNEQFFGPGTRLTVL.

This clonotype was counted many times. The chain couples TRBV12-3 or TRBV12-4 to TRBJ2-7; D is ambiguous. V was clipped by 0 bases and J by 1 base, with 7 bases between them. The length of the CDR3 is 14 residues. In DNA form, the CDR3 reads TGTGCCAGCAGTTTAGCGGGCCCATCCTACGAGCAGTACGTC. As protein: CASSLAGPSYEQYV.

V usage is TRBV29-1 and J usage is TRBJ2-2; D might be TRBD2 (7 bases). V was pared by 6 bases and J by 1 base, with 18 bases between. The germline V gene encodes CDR1 SQVTM and CDR2 ANQGSEA. The CDR3 is 16 amino acids. This CDR3 is CSVTRGGVLNTGELFF. CDR3 nucleotide sequence: TGCAGCGTAACAAGGGGGGGGGTTCTGAACACCGGGGAGCTGTTTTTT.

This clonotype occurred a few times. V gene TRBV6-5 combines with J gene TRBJ2-7; TRBD2 matches 8 bases. CDR1 MNHEY and CDR2 SVGAGI come from the germline V gene. Germline trimming cut 2 bases from V and 2 bases from J; bases unmatched to any gene: 5. This CDR3 region has 15 residues. DNA of the CDR3: TGTGCCAGCAGTTACGACACTAGCGGAACCTACGAGCAGTACTTC. This translates into CASSYDTSGTYEQYF.

This clonotype was detected a few times. This sequence joins TRBV13 and TRBJ2-1, with TRBD2 matching over 9 bases. There are 15 residues in the CDR3. Germline CDR1 is PRHDT and CDR2 is FYEKMQ (reference sequence). V gave up 3 bases and J gave up 5 bases; unmatched junction bases: 5. CDR3 in DNA: TGTGCCAGCAGCTTTAGCGGGAGTGGGAACAATGAGCAGTTCTTC. This translates into CASSFSGSGNNEQFF.

This clonotype was counted between two and nine times. This sequence joins TRBV11-1 and TRBJ2-7; 15 bases are a match to TRBD2. CDR3 length: 18 amino acids. V lost 1 base and J lost 3; bases outside the gene matches: 7. Germline V lookup: CDR1 SGHAT, CDR2 FQDESV (reference sequence). CDR3 sequence: CASSLGGLAGGPHYEQYF. DNA for the CDR3: TGTGCCAGCAGCTTAGGGGGACTAGCGGGAGGACCCCACTACGAGCAGTACTTC.

In this sample, this clonotype turned up many times. This chain uses TRBV12-3 or TRBV12-4 with TRBJ1-1; 9 bases map to TRBD1. V was pared by 3 bases and J by 0 bases, with 8 bases of the junction left unmatched. The length of the CDR3 is 17 residues. Here the CDR3 DNA reads TGTGCCAGCAGTTTCCCGACAGGGGGTACGATGAACACTGAAGCTTTCTTT. Encoded protein: CASSFPTGGTMNTEAFF.

CDR3: CASSASGASYEQYV. The CDR3 bases are TGTGCCAGCAGTGCGTCAGGGGCTAGCTACGAGCAGTACGTC. The chain is built from TRBV6-1 and TRBJ2-7, with D possibly being TRBD1 (6 bases). The germline gives CDR1 MNHNS, CDR2 SASEGT. The CDR3 is made up of 14 amino acids. V was shortened by 4 bases and J by 3 bases, with 13 bases between the two germline ends.

The gene calls are TRBV12-3 or TRBV12-4 and TRBJ2-3; 7 bases match TRBD2. The length of the CDR3 is 14 residues. V lost 3 bases to trimming and J lost 4 bases; unmatched junction nucleotides: 4. The CDR3 loop reads CASSFSGGADTQYF. The CDR3, as DNA: TGTGCCAGCAGTTTTAGTGGGGGGGCAGATACGCAGTATTTT.

Ten or more counts support this clonotype. The rearrangement links TRBV11-2 to TRBJ2-1, with TRBD2 identical over 13 bases. CDR1 and CDR2 from the germline V gene are SGHAT and FQNNGV. Germline trimming cut 5 bases from V and 8 bases from J; bases unmatched to any gene: 9. This CDR3 has 16 residues. The CDR3 protein is CASSRAGLAGDDEQFF. In DNA, the CDR3 is TGTGCCAGCAGCCGCGCTGGACTAGCGGGAGACGATGAGCAGTTCTTC.

This clonotype was seen a few times. The chain employs TRBV7-6 and TRBJ2-1; D might be TRBD2 (7 bases). V lost 1 base, J lost 0 bases, and 19 bases lay in between. The V gene's germline CDR1 is SGHVS and CDR2 FNYEAQ. The CDR3 is 19 residues long. DNA for the CDR3: TGTGCCAGCAGCTTAGTAGGGGGGATGGGCGGGAGCTCCTACAATGAGCAGTTCTTC. It codes for CASSLVGGMGGSSYNEQFF.

This clonotype was observed at least ten times. The chain is built from TRBV10-3 and TRBJ2-1; the D gene is possibly TRBD1 (6 bases). V was pared by 4 bases and J by 11 bases, with 15 bases between. The CDR3 spans 13 residues. CDR1 is ENHRY and CDR2 is SYGVKD in the germline V gene. As DNA, the CDR3 is TGTGCCATCAGTGGTAACCGGGACACTAAGCAGTTCTTC. Its protein is CAISGNRDTKQFF.

The chain joins TRBV7-8 to TRBJ2-7; 7 bases align to TRBD2. This CDR3 has 14 amino acids. CDR1 is SGHVS, CDR2 FQNEAQ, per germline. V lost 2 bases to trimming and J lost 2 bases; unmatched junction nucleotides: 3. The CDR3 region has the DNA TGTGCCAGCAGCTTAAACCGGGGGGCCTACGAGCAGTACTTC. This translates into CASSLNRGAYEQYF.

This clonotype was found many times. This chain connects TRBV25-1 to TRBJ2-6; D gene uncertain. Germline-derived CDR1 and CDR2 are MGHDK and SYGVNS. The V and J ends lost 3 bases and 6 bases respectively, with 9 bases between them. This CDR3 region has 14 residues. CDR3 residues: CASSDYREANVLTF. In nucleotides, the CDR3 is TGTGCCAGCAGTGACTACCGCGAGGCCAACGTCCTGACTTTC.

The chain recombines TRBV6-2 or TRBV6-3 with TRBJ2-1; the match to TRBD2 covers 8 bases. CDR3 size: 15 residues. The V segment lost 6 bases and the J segment 2 bases; nucleotides outside the gene matches: 6. The germline CDR1 and CDR2 sequences are MNHEY and SVGEGT. As DNA, the CDR3 is TGTGCCAGCAGCTCAGCAGCGGGGGCCTACAATGAGCAGTTCTTC. Translated: CASSSAAGAYNEQFF.

Ten or more counts support this clonotype. The rearrangement links TRBV5-1 to TRBJ1-6; D not certain. V shed 0 bases and J shed 9 bases, with 10 bases lying between them. The germline V gene has CDR1 SGHRS and CDR2 YFSETQ. The CDR3 runs 14 residues. The CDR3 loop is CASSLGGSFSPLHF. CDR3 DNA: TGCGCCAGCAGCTTGGGTGGCAGTTTTTCACCCCTCCACTTT.

The genes are TRBV27 and TRBJ2-2; D unclear. The CDR3 has 12 residues. Germline values: CDR1 MNHEY, CDR2 SMNVEV (reference sequence). Trimming stripped 5 bases from V and 6 bases from J, with 7 bases between. The CDR3 sequence: CASSNGPGELFF. The DNA for the CDR3 is TGTGCCAGCAGTAATGGCCCCGGGGAGCTGTTTTTT.

This clonotype turned up a few times. The chain couples TRBV7-9 to TRBJ2-2, with D possibly being TRBD1 or TRBD2 (6 bases each). The CDR3 is made up of 15 amino acids. The germline CDR1 and CDR2 sequences are SEHNR and FQNEAQ (reference sequence). The V end was cut by 4 bases, the J end by 2 bases, with 11 bases between. CDR3 nucleotides: TGTGCCAGCAGCTCGGGGGCCCTAAACACCGGGGAGCTGTTTTTT. It is translated as CASSSGALNTGELFF. Variable domain in full (rest from reference TRBV7-9 and TRBJ2-2): DTGVSQNPRHKITKRGQNVTFRCDPISEHNRLYWYRQTLGQGPEFLTYFQNEAQLEKSRLLSDRFSAERPKGSFSTLEIQRTEQGDSAMYLCASSSGALNTGELFFGEGSRLTVL.